Described below is a single TCR beta chain sequence and its context. The target antigen is unknown. The data originate from a study of cytomegalovirus exposure and HLA in healthy donors. 13 Jbeta primers and 60 Vbeta primers were used for the PCR. The assay was immunoSEQ multiplex PCR, and TCRdb's table has in-frame clones only and misses some. The repertoire holds 45,000 to 65,000 clones, with around three quarters as singletons. Study results and limitations: Through in vitro validation, three CMV-associated chains were shown to be specific for CMV antigens.

The origin of this receptor is a woman between 35 and 50 years old in good health and CMV-seropositive. Sequencing was carried out using PBMCs.

The CDR3 DNA sequence: TGTGCCAGCAGCTTCCCGGGACAGGGGAACGGCTACACCTTC. Translated, it gives CASSFPGQGNGYTF. The genes are TRBV7-9 and TRBJ1-2; 10 positions agree with TRBD1. The germline V gene has CDR1 SEHNR and CDR2 FQNEAQ (reference sequence). The V segment lost 3 bases and the J segment 8 bases; nucleotides outside the gene matches: 6. The CDR3 loop spans 14 amino acids.